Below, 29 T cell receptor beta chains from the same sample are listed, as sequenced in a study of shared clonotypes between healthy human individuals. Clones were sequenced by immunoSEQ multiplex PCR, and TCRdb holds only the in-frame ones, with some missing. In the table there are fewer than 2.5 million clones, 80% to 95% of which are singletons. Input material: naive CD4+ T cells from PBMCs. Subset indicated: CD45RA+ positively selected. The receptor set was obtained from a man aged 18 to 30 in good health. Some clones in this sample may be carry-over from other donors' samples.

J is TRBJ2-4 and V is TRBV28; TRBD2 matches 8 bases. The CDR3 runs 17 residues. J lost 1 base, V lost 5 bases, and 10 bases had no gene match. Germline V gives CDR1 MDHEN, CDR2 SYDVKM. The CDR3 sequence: CASSPSGGLGAKNIQYF. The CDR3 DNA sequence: TGTGCCAGCAGTCCCTCGGGGGGGCTCGGTGCCAAAAACATTCAGTACTTC.

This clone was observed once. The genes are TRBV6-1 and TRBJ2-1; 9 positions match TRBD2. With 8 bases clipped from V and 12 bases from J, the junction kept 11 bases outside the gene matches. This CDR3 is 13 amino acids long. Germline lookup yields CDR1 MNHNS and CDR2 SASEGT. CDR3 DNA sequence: TGTGCCAGCTCGGCGGGAGGGCCCGATCGGCAGTTCTTC. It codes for CASSAGGPDRQFF.

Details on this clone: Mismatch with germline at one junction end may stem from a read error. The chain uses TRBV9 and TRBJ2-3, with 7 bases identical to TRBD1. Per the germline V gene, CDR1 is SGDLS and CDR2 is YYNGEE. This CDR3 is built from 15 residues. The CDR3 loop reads CASTVTGTGTDTQYF. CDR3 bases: TGTGCCAGCACCGTAACCGGGACAGGCACAGATACGCAGTATTTT. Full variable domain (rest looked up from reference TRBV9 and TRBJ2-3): DSGVTQTPKHLITATGQRVTLRCSPRSGDLSVYWYQQSLDQGLQFLIQYYNGEERAKGNILERFSAQQFPDLHSELNLSSLELGDSALYFCASTVTGTGTDTQYFGPGTRLTVL.

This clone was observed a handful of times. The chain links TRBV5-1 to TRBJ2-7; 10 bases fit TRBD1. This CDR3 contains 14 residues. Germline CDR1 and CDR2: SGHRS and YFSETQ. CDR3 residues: CATSTGTGVHEQYF. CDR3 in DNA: TGCGCGACCAGTACCGGGACAGGGGTGCACGAGCAGTACTTC.

CDR3 in amino acids: CASSSTTGPGGYTF. CDR3 sequence (DNA): TGTGCCAGCAGTTCGACGACAGGCCCGGGTGGCTACACCTTC. The chain has TRBV6-6 and TRBJ1-2, with D perhaps matching TRBD1 (6 bases). CDR1 is MNHNY, CDR2 SVGAGI, per germline (reference sequence). The CDR3 is 14 amino acids. The V and J ends lost 4 bases and 7 bases respectively, with 16 bases between them.

CDR3 in DNA: TGTGCCAGCATGGTTGGGGAAAACATTCAGTACTTC. Its translation is CASMVGENIQYF. The chain joins TRBV6-6 to TRBJ2-4; D call uncertain. Germline V lookup: CDR1 MNHNY, CDR2 SVGAGI (reference sequence). The CDR3 length is 12 residues. V lost 7 bases and J lost 5, with 9 bases in between.

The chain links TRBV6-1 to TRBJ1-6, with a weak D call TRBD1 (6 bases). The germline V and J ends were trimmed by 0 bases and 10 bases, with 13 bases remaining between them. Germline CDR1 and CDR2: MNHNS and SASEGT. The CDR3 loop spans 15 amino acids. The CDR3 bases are TGTGCCAGCAGTGAAGCAGGAGGGGGTAAATCACCCCTCCACTTT. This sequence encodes CASSEAGGGKSPLHF.

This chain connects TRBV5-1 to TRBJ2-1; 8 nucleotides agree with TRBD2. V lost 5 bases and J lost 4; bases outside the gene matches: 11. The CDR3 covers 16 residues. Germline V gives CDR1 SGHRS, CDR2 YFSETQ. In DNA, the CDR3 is TGCGCCAGCAGTCAAGGACTAGCCCCCAATTACAATGAGCAGTTCTTC. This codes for CASSQGLAPNYNEQFF.

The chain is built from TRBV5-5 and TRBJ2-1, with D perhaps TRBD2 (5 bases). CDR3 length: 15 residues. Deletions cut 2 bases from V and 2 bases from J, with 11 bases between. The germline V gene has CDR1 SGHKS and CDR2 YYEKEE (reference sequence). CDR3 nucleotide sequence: TGTGCCAGCAGCTTCCGAGGAGGCCCCTACAATGAGCAGTTCTTC. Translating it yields CASSFRGGPYNEQFF.

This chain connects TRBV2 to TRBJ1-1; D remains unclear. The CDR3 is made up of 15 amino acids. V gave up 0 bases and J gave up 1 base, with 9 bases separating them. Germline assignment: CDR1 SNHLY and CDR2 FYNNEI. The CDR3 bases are TGTGCCAGCAGTGAAGCGGCGTTTAGGAACACTGAAGCTTTCTTT. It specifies CASSEAAFRNTEAFF.

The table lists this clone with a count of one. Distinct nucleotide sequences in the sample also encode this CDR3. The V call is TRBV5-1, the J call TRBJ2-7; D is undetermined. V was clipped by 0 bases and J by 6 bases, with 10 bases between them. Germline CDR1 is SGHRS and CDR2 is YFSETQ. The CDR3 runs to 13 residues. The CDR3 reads CASSLGGSGEQYF. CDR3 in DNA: TGCGCCAGCAGCTTGGGGGGATCGGGCGAGCAGTACTTC.

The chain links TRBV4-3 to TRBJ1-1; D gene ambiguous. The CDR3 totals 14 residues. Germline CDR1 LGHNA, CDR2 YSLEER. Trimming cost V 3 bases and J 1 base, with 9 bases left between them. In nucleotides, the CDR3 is TGCGCCAGCAGCCATCACATAGAGAACACTGAAGCTTTCTTT. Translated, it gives CASSHHIENTEAFF.

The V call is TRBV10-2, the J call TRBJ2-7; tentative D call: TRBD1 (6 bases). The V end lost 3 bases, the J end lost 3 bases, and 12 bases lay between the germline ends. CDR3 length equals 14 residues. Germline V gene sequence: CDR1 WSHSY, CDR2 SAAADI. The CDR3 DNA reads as TGCGCCAGCAGTGAAAGTCAGGGGATCTACGAGCAGTACTTC. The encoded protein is CASSESQGIYEQYF.

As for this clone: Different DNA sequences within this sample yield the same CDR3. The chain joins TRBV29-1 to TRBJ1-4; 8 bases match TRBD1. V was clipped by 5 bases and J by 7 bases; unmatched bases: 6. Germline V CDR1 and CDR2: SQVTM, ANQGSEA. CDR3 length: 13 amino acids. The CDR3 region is CSVLRGQGEKLFF. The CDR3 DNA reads TGCAGCGTTCTCAGGGGGCAAGGTGAAAAACTGTTTTTT.

The CDR3 is CASNRDRGYGYTF. The CDR3 bases are TGTGCCAGCAATCGGGACAGGGGTTATGGCTACACCTTC. V gene TRBV5-8 combines with J gene TRBJ1-2; 10 bases are shared with TRBD1. CDR3 length equals 13 residues. Per germline, CDR1 SGHTS and CDR2 YDEGEE. Unmatched junction bases numbered 4, after V lost 6 bases and J lost 5 bases.

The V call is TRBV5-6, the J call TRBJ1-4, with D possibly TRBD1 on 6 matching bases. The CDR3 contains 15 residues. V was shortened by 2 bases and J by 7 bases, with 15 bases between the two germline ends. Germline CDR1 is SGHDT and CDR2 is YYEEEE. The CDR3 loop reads CASSFANRVGEKLFF. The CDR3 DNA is TGTGCCAGCAGCTTTGCTAACAGGGTGGGTGAAAAACTGTTTTTT.

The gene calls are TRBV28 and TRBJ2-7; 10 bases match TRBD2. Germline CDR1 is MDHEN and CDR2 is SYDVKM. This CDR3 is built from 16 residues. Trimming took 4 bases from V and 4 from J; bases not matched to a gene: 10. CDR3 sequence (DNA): TGTGCCAGCAGTTCCAGACTAGCGGGTACAGCTTACGAGCAGTACTTC. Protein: CASSSRLAGTAYEQYF.

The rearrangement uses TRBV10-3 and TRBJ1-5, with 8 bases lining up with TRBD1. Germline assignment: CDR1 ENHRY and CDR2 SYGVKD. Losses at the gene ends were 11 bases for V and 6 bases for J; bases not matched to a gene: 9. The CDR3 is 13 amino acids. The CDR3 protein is CASQGAGGQPQHF. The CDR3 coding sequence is TGTGCCTCCCAGGGGGCGGGCGGTCAGCCCCAGCATTTT.

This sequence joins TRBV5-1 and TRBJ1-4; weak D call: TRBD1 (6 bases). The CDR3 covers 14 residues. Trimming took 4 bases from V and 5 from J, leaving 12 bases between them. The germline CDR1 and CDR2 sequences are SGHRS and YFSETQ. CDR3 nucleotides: TGCGCCAGCAGCCTCAGGGGACCGAATGAAAAACTGTTTTTT. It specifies CASSLRGPNEKLFF.

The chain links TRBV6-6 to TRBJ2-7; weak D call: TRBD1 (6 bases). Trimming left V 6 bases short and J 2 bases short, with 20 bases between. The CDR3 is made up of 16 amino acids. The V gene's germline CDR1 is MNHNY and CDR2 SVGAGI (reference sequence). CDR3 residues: CASRSNPSRGTYEQYF. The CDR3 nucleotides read TGTGCCAGCAGGTCCAACCCTAGCAGGGGTACCTACGAGCAGTACTTC.

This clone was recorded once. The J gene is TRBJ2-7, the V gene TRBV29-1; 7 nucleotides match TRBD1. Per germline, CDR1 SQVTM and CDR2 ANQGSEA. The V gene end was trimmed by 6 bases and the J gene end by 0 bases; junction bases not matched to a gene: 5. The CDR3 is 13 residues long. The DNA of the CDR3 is TGCAGCGTCGTGGACAGGTTCTCCTACGAGCAGTACTTC. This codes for CSVVDRFSYEQYF.

The CDR3, as DNA: TGTGCCAGCAGCTTGGATTACAGGACTAGCGGGAGGTCTCGAGTGGAGCAGTACTTC. Translating gives CASSLDYRTSGRSRVEQYF. The chain combines TRBV7-2 with TRBJ2-7; 14 bases are shared with TRBD2. The CDR3 totals 19 residues. Unmatched junction bases numbered 17, after V lost 3 bases and J lost 7 bases. Germline V gene sequence: CDR1 SGHTA, CDR2 FQGNSA.

CDR3 DNA sequence: TGTGCCAGCTCACCTCAAGCGGTGAGCTCCTACAATGAGCAGTTCTTC. Its protein product is CASSPQAVSSYNEQFF. This rearrangement joins TRBV18 to TRBJ2-1; the D gene is possibly TRBD2 (5 bases). This CDR3 has 16 amino acids. V lost 3 bases to trimming and J lost 0 bases, with 12 bases between them. Germline assignment: CDR1 KGHSH and CDR2 LQKENI.

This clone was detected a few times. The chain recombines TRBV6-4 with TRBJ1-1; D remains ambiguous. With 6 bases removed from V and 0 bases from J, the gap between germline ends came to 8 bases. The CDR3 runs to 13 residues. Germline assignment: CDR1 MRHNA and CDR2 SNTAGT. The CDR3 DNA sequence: TGTGCCAGCAGCCATACGATGAACACTGAAGCTTTCTTT. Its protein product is CASSHTMNTEAFF.

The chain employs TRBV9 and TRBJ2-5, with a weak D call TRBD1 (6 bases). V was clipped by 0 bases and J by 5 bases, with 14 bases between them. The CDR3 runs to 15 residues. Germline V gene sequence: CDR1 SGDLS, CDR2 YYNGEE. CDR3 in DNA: TGTGCCAGCAGCGTAGACGCAGGGGCTGGGGAGACCCAGTACTTC. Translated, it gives CASSVDAGAGETQYF.

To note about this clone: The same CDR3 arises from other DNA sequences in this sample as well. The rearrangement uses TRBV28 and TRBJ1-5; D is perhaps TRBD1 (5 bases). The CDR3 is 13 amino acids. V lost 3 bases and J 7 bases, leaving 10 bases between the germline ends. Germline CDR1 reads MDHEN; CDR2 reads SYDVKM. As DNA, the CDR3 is TGTGCCAGCAGTTTCCCCCAGGGCCAGCCCCAGCATTTT. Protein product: CASSFPQGQPQHF.

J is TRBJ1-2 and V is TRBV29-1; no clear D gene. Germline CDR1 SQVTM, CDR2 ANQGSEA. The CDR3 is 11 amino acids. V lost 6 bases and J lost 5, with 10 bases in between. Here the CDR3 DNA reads TGCAGCGTCTGGGATGTTTATGGCTACACCTTC. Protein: CSVWDVYGYTF.

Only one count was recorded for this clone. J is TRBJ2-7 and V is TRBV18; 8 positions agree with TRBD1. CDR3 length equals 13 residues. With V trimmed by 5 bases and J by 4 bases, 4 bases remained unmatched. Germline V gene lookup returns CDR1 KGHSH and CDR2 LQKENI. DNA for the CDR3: TGTGCCAGCTCAACTGGGACAGGATACGAGCAGTACTTC. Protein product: CASSTGTGYEQYF.

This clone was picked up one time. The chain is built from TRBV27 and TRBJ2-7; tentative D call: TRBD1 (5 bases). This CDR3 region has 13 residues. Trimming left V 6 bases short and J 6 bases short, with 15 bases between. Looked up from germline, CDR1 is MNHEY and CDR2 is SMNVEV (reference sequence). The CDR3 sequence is CASRLIRDGEQYF. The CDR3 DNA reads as TGTGCCAGCAGGCTGATCAGGGATGGCGAGCAGTACTTC.